Below, one TCR beta chain is given with its context. No antigen is known for it. Germline CDR1 is KGHSH and CDR2 is LQKENI. Trimming removed 4 bases at V and 2 bases at J, with 24 bases between. The CDR3 sequence is 19 residues long. The PCR had 60 Vbeta and 13 Jbeta primers. Clones were sequenced by immunoSEQ multiplex PCR, and TCRdb holds only the in-frame ones, with some missing. The sample yields about 150,000 clones, about 74% seen once. These data are taken from a study of cytomegalovirus exposure and HLA in healthy donors. Whole-study results and caveats: A later analysis showed TCR association rates differing by HLA locus, peaking at DRB1 and lowest at HLA-C.

V usage is TRBV18 and J usage is TRBJ2-1; D might be TRBD2 (6 bases). The clonotype originates from a man aged 40-50 years in good health and CMV-seropositive. The sample consisted of PBMCs. This CDR3 reads CASSLRAAGSRPPYNEQFF. CDR3 nucleotides: TGTGCCAGCTCACTAAGGGCGGCGGGGAGCCGCCCCCCCTACAATGAGCAGTTCTTC.